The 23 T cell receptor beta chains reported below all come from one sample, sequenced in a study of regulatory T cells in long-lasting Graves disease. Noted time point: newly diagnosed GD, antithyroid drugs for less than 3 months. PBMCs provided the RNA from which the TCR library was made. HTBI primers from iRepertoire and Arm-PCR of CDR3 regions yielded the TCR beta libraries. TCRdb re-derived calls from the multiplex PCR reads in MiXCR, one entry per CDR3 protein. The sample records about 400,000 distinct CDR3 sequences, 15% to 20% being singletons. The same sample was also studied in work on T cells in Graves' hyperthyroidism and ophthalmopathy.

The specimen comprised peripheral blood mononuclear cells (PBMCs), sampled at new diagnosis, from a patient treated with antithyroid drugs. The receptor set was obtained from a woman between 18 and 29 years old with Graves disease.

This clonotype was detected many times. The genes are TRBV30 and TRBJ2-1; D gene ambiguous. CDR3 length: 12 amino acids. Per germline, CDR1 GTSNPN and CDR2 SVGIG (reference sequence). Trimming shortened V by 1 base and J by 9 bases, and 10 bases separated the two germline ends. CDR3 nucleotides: TGTGCCTGGAGTGAACCCCCGGTTGAGCAGTTCTTC. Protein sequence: CAWSEPPVEQFF.

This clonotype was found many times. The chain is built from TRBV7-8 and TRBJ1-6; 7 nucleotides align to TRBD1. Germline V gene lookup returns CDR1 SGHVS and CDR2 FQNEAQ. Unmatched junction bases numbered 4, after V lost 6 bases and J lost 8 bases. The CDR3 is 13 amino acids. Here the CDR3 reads CASRRGPDSPLHF. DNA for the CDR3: TGTGCCAGCAGAAGGGGGCCCGATTCACCCCTCCACTTT.

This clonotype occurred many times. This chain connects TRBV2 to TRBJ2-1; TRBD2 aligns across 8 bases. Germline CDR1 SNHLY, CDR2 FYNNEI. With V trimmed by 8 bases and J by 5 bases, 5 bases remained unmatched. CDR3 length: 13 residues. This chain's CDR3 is CASRGGEDNEQFF. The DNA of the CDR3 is TGTGCCAGCCGGGGGGGGGAAGACAATGAGCAGTTCTTC. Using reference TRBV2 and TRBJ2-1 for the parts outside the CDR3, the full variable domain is EPEVTQTPSHQVTQMGQEVILRCVPISNHLYFYWYRQILGQKVEFLVSFYNNEISEKSEIFDDQFSVERPDGSNFTLKIRSTKLEDSAMYFCASRGGEDNEQFFGPGTRLTVL.

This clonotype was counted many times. CDR3: CASSDGQGPYEQYF. CDR3 coding DNA: TGCGCCAGCAGCGACGGACAGGGCCCCTACGAGCAGTACTTC. The rearrangement uses TRBV5-1 and TRBJ2-7, with 8 positions matching TRBD1. The junction had 5 bases not matched to a gene; V was cut back by 4 bases and J by 2 bases. The CDR3 runs to 14 residues. CDR1 is SGHRS, CDR2 YFSETQ, per germline.

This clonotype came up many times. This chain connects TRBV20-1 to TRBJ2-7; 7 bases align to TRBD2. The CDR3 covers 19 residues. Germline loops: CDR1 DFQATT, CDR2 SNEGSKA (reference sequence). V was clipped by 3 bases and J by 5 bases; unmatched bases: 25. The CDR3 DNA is TGCAGTGCTAGGGTCGACGGGGCCAAACTAGCGACCAGAAGCCACGAGCAGTACTTC. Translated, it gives CSARVDGAKLATRSHEQYF.

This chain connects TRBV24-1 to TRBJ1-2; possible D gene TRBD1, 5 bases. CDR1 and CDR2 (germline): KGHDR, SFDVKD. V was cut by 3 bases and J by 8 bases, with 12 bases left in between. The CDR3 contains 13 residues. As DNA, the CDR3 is TGTGCCACCAGTGATGGAACGGAGGGGGGCTACACCTTC. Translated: CATSDGTEGGYTF.

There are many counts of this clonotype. The CDR3 DNA follows: TGTGCCAGCAGCCAAGCCTCAGGGCCTGGAAACACCATATATTTT. This sequence encodes CASSQASGPGNTIYF. The chain combines TRBV3-1 with TRBJ1-3; D perhaps matches TRBD1 (5 bases). Germline values: CDR1 LGHDT, CDR2 YNNKEL (reference sequence). The V and J ends lost 1 base and 2 bases respectively, with 9 bases between them. There are 15 residues in the CDR3.

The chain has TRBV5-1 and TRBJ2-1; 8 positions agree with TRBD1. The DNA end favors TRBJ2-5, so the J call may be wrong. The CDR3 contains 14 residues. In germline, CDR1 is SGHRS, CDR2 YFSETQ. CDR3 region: CASSTRGLGETQYF. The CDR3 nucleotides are TGCGCCAGCAGCACCAGGGGGCTTGGAGAGACCCAGTACTTC.

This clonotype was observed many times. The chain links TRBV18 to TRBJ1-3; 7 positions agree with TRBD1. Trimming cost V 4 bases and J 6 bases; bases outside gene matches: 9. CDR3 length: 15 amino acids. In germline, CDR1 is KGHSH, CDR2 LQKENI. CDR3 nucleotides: TGTGCCAGCTCACTTCTCGGGACAGACGTAAACACCATATATTTT. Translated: CASSLLGTDVNTIYF.

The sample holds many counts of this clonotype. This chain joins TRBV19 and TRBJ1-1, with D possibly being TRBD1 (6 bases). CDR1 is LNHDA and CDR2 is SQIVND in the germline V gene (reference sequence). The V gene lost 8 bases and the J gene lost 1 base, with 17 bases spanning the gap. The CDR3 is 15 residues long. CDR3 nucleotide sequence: TGTGCCAGTCGCCATGATTGGGACAAGAACACTGAAGCTTTCTTT. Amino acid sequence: CASRHDWDKNTEAFF.

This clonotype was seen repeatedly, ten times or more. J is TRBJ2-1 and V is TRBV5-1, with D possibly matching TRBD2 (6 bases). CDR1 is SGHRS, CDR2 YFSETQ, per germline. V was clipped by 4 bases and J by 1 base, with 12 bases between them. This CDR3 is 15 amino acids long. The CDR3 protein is CASSRTGDSYNEQFF. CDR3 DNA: TGCGCCAGCAGCCGGACGGGAGATTCCTACAATGAGCAGTTCTTC.

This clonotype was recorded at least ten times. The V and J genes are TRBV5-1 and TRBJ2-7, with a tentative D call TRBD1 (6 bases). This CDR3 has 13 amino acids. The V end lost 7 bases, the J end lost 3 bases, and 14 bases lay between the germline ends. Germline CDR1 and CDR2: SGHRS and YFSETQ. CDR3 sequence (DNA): TGCGCCAGCGCAGGACAGCCCAACTACGAGCAGTACTTC. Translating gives CASAGQPNYEQYF.

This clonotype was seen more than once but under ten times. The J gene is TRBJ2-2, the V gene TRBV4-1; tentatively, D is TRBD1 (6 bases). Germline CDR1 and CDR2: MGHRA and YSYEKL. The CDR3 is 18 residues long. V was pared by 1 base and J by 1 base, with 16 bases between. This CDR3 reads CASSQGGGGGQNTGELFF. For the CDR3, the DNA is TGCGCCAGCAGCCAAGGAGGGGGTGGGGGCCAGAACACCGGGGAGCTGTTTTTT.

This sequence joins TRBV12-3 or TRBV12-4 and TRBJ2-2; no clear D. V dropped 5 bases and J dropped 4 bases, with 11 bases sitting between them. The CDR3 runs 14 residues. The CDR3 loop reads CASSPWAPTGELFF. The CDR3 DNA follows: TGTGCCAGCAGTCCATGGGCCCCCACCGGGGAGCTGTTTTTT.

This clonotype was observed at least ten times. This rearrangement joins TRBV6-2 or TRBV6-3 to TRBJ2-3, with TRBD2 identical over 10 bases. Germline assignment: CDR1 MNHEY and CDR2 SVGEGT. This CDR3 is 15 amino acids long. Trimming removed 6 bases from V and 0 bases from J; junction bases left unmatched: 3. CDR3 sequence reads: CASRLAGASTDTQYF. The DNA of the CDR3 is TGTGCCAGCAGGCTAGCGGGGGCCAGCACAGATACGCAGTATTTT.

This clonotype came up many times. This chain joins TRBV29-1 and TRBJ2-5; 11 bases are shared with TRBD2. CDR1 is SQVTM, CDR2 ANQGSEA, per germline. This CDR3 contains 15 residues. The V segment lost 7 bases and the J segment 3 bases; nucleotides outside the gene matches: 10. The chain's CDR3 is CSAHRLAGSKETQYF. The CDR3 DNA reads TGCAGCGCCCACCGACTAGCGGGGAGCAAAGAGACCCAGTACTTC.

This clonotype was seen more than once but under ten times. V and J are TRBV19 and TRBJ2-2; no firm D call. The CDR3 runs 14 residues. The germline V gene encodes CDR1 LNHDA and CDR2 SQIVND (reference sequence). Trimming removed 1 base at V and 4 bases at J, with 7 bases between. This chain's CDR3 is CASSIGRATGELFF. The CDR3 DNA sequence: TGTGCCAGTAGTATAGGTAGGGCCACCGGGGAGCTGTTTTTT.

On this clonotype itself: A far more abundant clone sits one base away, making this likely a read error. The CDR3 DNA reads TGTGCCAGCAGTACCGGGACTAGCGGGAGAGGTGAGCAGTACTTC. Its protein is CASSTGTSGRGEQYF. V gene TRBV2 combines with J gene TRBJ2-7; 14 bases are a match to TRBD2. Germline lookup yields CDR1 SNHLY and CDR2 FYNNEI. The ends lost 5 bases at V and 7 bases at J; junction bases unmatched: 7. This CDR3 has 15 amino acids.

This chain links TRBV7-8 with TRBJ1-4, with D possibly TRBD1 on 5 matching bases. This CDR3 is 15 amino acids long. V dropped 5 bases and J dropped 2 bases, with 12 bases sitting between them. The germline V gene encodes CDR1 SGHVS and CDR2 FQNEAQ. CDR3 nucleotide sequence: TGTGCCAGCAGCCCCGCGGGGGGGACTAATGAAAAACTGTTTTTT. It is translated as CASSPAGGTNEKLFF.

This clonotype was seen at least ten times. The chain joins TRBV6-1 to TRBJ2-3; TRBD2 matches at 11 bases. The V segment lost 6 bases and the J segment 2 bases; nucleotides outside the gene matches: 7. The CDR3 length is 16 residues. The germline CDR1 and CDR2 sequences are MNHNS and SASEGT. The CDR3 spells CASRGTSGFHTDTQYF. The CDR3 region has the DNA TGTGCCAGCAGGGGGACTAGCGGATTCCACACAGATACGCAGTATTTT.

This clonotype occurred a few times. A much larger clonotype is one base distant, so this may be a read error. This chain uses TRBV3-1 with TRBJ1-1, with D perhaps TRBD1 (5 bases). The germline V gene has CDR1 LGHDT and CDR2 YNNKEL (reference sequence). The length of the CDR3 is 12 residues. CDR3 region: CASSQIGAEASF. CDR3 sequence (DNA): TGTGCCAGCAGCCAAATAGGGGCGGAGGCTTCCTTT.

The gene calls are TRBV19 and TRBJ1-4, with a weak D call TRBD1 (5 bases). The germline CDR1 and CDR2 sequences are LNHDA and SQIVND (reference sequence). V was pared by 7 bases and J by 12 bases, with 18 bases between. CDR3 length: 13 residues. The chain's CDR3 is CASTRDRRVELFF. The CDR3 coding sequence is TGTGCCAGTACTCGGGACCGCCGGGTGGAACTGTTTTTT.

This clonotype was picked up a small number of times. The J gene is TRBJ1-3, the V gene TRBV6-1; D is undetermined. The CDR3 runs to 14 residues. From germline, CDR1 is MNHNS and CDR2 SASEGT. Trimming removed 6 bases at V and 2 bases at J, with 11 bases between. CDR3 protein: CASSGSKAGNTIYF. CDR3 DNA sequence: TGTGCCAGCAGCGGATCCAAGGCTGGAAACACCATATATTTT.